This T cell receptor (beta chain) was profiled in a study of brain T cells in children with intractable seizures. Study-level findings and limits: Pre-surgery blood may have been undersampled, hiding some clones. Only CDR3 sequence similarity suggested viral specificity, without known HCMV serostatus.

At least one anti-epileptic drug was given before surgery. The repertoire was sequenced with immunoSEQ multiplex PCR; TCRdb's copy has only in-frame clones and lacks some. In the table there are roughly 80,000 clones, around 91% of which are singletons. Comments on this clone: What it binds is unknown.

Trimming pared 1 base from V and 1 base from J, leaving 14 bases between. The CDR3 runs 17 residues. Germline V gene sequence: CDR1 SGHDN, CDR2 FVKESK. This receptor was identified in a girl aged 2 to 10 with Rasmussen encephalitis and intractable seizures. V usage is TRBV14 and J usage is TRBJ1-5; no clear D gene. The source material was peripheral blood, sampled at surgery. CDR3 loop: CASSQGVARLSNQPQHF. In DNA, the CDR3 is TGTGCCAGCAGCCAAGGGGTTGCGCGTCTAAGCAATCAGCCCCAGCATTTT.